The present entry profiles one T cell receptor (beta chain) with its context. The source of the sample is a study of blood T cell repertoires in COVID-19. On the study more broadly: T cells, B-cell-depleted T cells, or PBMCs provided the cDNA or gDNA that served as material.

In the authors' methods: From reference gene primer amplification, estimates of nucleated cell counts were derived. Clones were read by immunoSEQ multiplex PCR, and TCRdb kept only the in-frame ones, dropping some. From that table come the V and J calls and clone size; the DNA was used to work out D and trimming. The sample has roughly 270,000 clones; approximately 85% are singletons. The V end was cut by 5 bases, the J end by 4 bases, with 17 bases between. This CDR3 region has 16 residues. Germline CDR1 reads MNHEY; CDR2 reads SMNVEV (reference sequence). The sequenced sample consisted of peripheral blood. This clonotype originated in a man between 45 and 60 years old with active or convalescent COVID-19. V gene TRBV27 combines with J gene TRBJ2-2; a weak D match, TRBD1 (6 bases). This CDR3 is CASSHRQVGGTGELFF. The CDR3 coding sequence is TGTGCCAGCAGTCATCGACAGGTCGGTGGCACCGGGGAGCTGTTTTTT.